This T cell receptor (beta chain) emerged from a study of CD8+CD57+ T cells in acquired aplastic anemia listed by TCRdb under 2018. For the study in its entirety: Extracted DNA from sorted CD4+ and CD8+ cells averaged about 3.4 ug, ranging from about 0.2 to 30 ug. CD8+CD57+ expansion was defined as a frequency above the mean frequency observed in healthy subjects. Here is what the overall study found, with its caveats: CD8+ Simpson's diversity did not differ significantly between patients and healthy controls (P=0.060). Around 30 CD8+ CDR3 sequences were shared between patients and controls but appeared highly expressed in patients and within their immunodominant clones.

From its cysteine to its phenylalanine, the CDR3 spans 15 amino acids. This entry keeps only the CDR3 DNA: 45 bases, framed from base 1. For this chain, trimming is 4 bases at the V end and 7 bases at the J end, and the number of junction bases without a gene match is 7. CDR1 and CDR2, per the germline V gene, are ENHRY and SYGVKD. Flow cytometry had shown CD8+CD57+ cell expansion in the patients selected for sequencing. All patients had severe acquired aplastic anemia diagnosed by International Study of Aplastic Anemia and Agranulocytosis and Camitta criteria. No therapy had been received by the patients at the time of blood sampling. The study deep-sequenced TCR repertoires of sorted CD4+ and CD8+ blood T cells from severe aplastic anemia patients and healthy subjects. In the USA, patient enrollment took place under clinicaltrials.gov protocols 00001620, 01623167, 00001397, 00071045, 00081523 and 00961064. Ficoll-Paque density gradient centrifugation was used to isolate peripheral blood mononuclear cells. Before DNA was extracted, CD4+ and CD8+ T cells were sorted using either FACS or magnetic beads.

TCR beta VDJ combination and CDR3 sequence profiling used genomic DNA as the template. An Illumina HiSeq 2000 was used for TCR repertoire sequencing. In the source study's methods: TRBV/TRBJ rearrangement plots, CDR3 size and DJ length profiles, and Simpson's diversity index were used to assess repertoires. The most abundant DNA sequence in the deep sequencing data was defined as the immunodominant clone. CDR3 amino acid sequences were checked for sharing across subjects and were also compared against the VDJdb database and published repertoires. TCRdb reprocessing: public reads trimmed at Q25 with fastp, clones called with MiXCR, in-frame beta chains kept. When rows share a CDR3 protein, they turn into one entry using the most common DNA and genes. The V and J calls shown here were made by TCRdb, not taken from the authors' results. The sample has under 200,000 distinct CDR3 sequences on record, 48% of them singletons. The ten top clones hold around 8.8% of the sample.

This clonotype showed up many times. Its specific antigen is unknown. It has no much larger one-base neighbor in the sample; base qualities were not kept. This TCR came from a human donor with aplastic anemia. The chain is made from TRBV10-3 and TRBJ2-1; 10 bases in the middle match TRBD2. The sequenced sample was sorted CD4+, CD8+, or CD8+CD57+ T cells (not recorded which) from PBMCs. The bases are TGTGCCATCAGTGGGCTAGCGGGAGCCGTTAATGAGCAGTTCTTC. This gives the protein CAISGLAGAVNEQFF.